This TCR beta chain was documented in a study of human T cells and chemical hapten exposure. Study-level points and caveats: Donors had alopecia, so their immune response may differ from healthy people's.

TCRdb reprocessed the RACE reads via MiXCR and lists one record per CDR3 protein. The data show about 110,000 distinct CDR3 sequences, with approximately 12% seen just once and roughly 1.6% held by the top ten. This clonotype occurred once. The antigen is undetermined. Time point reported: pre-sensitization, week 0. Stated treatment: therapeutic diphenylcyclopropenone sensitization with weekly scalp DPC. V lost 6 bases, J lost 8 bases, and 14 bases lay in between. The CDR3 contains 13 residues. Per the germline V gene, CDR1 is MDHEN and CDR2 is SYDVKM. Sequencing used whole blood, obtained in connection with sensitization to the hapten diphenylcyclopropenone (DPC). The origin of this receptor is a woman aged 45-65 years with alopecia areata. Some clones in this sample may be carry-over from other donors' samples. The V gene is TRBV28, the J gene TRBJ2-4; D may match TRBD1 or TRBD2 (5 bases each). The CDR3 sequence: CASRLPGTDIQYF. CDR3 in DNA: TGTGCCAGCAGGCTGCCAGGGACGGACATTCAGTACTTC.